These 29 T cell receptor beta chains share one sample of origin, sequenced in a study of radiotherapy plus CTLA-4 blockade in lung cancer. TCRdb's table, derived via immunoSEQ multiplex PCR, lists solely in-frame clones and lacks some. The sample lists tens of thousands of clones, more than 70% occurring once. The material sequenced was peripheral blood, taken from a patient treated with radiotherapy plus ipilimumab. Source of these receptors: a human donor with non-small cell lung cancer who had stable disease on radiotherapy plus ipilimumab.

In this sample, this clone turned up a few times. V gene TRBV5-4 combines with J gene TRBJ1-3; possibly TRBD1 for D (5 bases). CDR1 SGHNT and CDR2 YYREEE come from the germline V gene (reference sequence). Trimming stripped 0 bases from V and 8 bases from J, with 12 bases between. The CDR3 runs 14 residues. The CDR3 DNA sequence: TGTGCCAGCAGCTTGGGCAGGGAGGTTCACACCATATATTTT. This codes for CASSLGREVHTIYF.

The chain links TRBV11-3 to TRBJ2-7; a possible D gene is TRBD1 (6 bases). There are 16 residues in the CDR3. CDR1 is SGHNT and CDR2 is YENEEA in the germline V gene. The ends were cut back, 2 bases at V and 3 bases at J, with 17 bases in the middle. As DNA, the CDR3 is TGTGCCAGCAGCTTAAAGCCGAAGGCAGGGGTCTACGAGCAGTACGTC. Encoded protein: CASSLKPKAGVYEQYV.

This rearrangement joins TRBV1 to TRBJ1-1. TRBV1 is a recognized pseudogene. This CDR3 has 16 amino acids. In DNA, the CDR3 is TGCACCAGCAGCCAAGGCGGGGGGACAGTGAACACTGAAGCTTTCTTT. Translating it yields CTSSQGGGTVNTEAFF.

The J gene is TRBJ2-5, the V gene TRBV14; possibly TRBD1 for D (6 bases). Germline V gene sequence: CDR1 SGHDN, CDR2 FVKESK. The V and J ends lost 4 bases and 2 bases respectively, with 11 bases between them. This CDR3 has 14 residues. The CDR3 here is CASSPLDRQETQYF. The CDR3 coding sequence is TGTGCCAGCAGCCCACTTGACAGGCAAGAGACCCAGTACTTC.

The chain joins TRBV28 to TRBJ2-1, with 12 bases lining up with TRBD2. V lost 1 base, J lost 3 bases, and 13 bases stayed unmatched. Per germline, CDR1 MDHEN and CDR2 SYDVKM. The CDR3 covers 20 residues. CDR3 DNA sequence: TGTGCCAGCAGTTTATCGGTCCCTGGGCTAGCGGGGGGGCTCTACAATGAGCAGTTCTTC. Its translation is CASSLSVPGLAGGLYNEQFF.

The V gene is TRBV6-5, the J gene TRBJ2-7; 7 bases align to TRBD1. This CDR3 comprises 15 residues. Germline V gives CDR1 MNHEY, CDR2 SVGAGI. V gave up 2 bases and J gave up 3 bases; unmatched junction bases: 7. CDR3: CASSYEGARSYEQYF. CDR3 sequence (DNA): TGTGCCAGCAGTTACGAGGGGGCCCGGAGCTACGAGCAGTACTTC.

This rearrangement joins TRBV7-2 to TRBJ2-7; TRBD2 aligns across 13 bases. V lost 5 bases and J lost 6; bases outside the gene matches: 7. The V gene's germline CDR1 is SGHTA and CDR2 FQGNSA. The CDR3 runs 15 residues. The CDR3: CASSPTSGGMGEQYF. The CDR3, as DNA: TGTGCCAGCAGCCCGACTAGCGGGGGGATGGGCGAGCAGTACTTC.

The genes are TRBV6-5 and TRBJ1-1; TRBD1 might be the D (5 bases). Looked up from germline, CDR1 is MNHEY and CDR2 is SVGAGI. CDR3 length equals 12 residues. Trimming pared 4 bases from V and 9 bases from J, leaving 12 bases between. The CDR3: CASSFGGQQAFF. The CDR3 bases are TGTGCCAGCAGTTTCGGGGGTCAGCAAGCTTTCTTT.

J is TRBJ2-7 and V is TRBV5-4; 11 nucleotides agree with TRBD1. This CDR3 spans 15 amino acids. Trimming at V came to 4 bases and at J to 3 bases, leaving 6 bases not matched to a gene. Looked up from germline, CDR1 is SGHNT and CDR2 is YYREEE (reference sequence). The CDR3 coding sequence is TGTGCCAGCAGCCCGGTAGGGACAGGGGGCTACGAGCAGTACTTC. Translated, it gives CASSPVGTGGYEQYF.

The CDR3 here is CAISEGGWGSSYNEQFF. CDR3 nucleotide sequence: TGTGCCATCAGTGAGGGGGGATGGGGAAGCTCCTACAATGAGCAGTTCTTC. The chain couples TRBV10-3 to TRBJ2-1, with D perhaps assigned TRBD1 or TRBD2 (5 bases each). Deletions cut 2 bases from V and 0 bases from J, with 14 bases between. The germline V gene has CDR1 ENHRY and CDR2 SYGVKD. The CDR3 spans 17 residues.

CDR3 DNA sequence: TGCAGTTGTCTTCCGGGGACCGGGGAGCTGTTTTTT. Encoded protein: CSCLPGTGELFF. V usage is TRBV29-1 and J usage is TRBJ2-2; perhaps TRBD2 as D (5 bases). This CDR3 contains 12 residues. The V gene's germline CDR1 is SQVTM and CDR2 ANQGSEA.

The chain is built from TRBV19 and TRBJ2-1; perhaps TRBD1 as D (5 bases). V was trimmed by 5 bases and J by 2 bases, leaving 10 bases between them. The CDR3 totals 14 residues. Per the germline V gene, CDR1 is LNHDA and CDR2 is SQIVND (reference sequence). The CDR3 DNA sequence: TGTGCCAGTAGTCCCGCAGGGACCTACAATGAGCAGTTCTTC. Protein product: CASSPAGTYNEQFF.

This clone has more than one count but fewer than ten. The chain carries TRBV6-1 and TRBJ2-3; D might be TRBD1 (6 bases). V lost 7 bases to trimming and J lost 7 bases, with 15 bases between them. The CDR3 extends over 13 amino acids. Looked up from germline, CDR1 is MNHNS and CDR2 is SASEGT. The chain's CDR3 is CASTTGLGNTQYF. CDR3 bases: TGTGCCAGCACCACAGGGCTGGGGAATACGCAGTATTTT.

This clone occurred a few times. CDR3: CATSRDGQPQHF. The CDR3, as DNA: TGTGCCACCAGCAGAGATGGGCAGCCCCAGCATTTT. V and J are TRBV15 and TRBJ1-5; D is undetermined. Germline CDR1 is LNHNV and CDR2 is YYDKDF (reference sequence). Trimming took 0 bases from V and 7 from J, leaving 4 bases between them. CDR3 length: 12 residues.

The rearrangement joins TRBV6-5 to TRBJ2-5, with D hard to call. Trimming cost V 8 bases and J 3 bases, with 10 bases left between them. The CDR3 loop spans 12 amino acids. Germline CDR1 and CDR2: MNHEY and SVGAGI. The CDR3 protein is CASFKQKETQYF. The CDR3, as DNA: TGTGCCAGCTTTAAACAGAAAGAGACCCAGTACTTC.

The genes are TRBV7-9 and TRBJ1-2, with D uncertain. This CDR3 has 17 residues. CDR1 is SEHNR and CDR2 is FQNEAQ in the germline V gene (reference sequence). V lost 1 base and J 4 bases, leaving 19 bases between the germline ends. For the CDR3, the DNA is TGTGCCAGCAGCTTAGAGGCGGGGAGGCTAGGCCCCTATGGCTACACCTTC. Its translation is CASSLEAGRLGPYGYTF.

The chain has TRBV6-1 and TRBJ2-2; weak D call: TRBD2 (6 bases). CDR1 is MNHNS and CDR2 is SASEGT in the germline V gene. The CDR3 has 16 amino acids. V lost 2 bases, J lost 4 bases, and 14 bases lay in between. The CDR3 DNA reads as TGTGCCAGCAGTGAAACCCGGGACTTTATCACCGGGGAGCTGTTTTTT. Its translation is CASSETRDFITGELFF.

This chain joins TRBV28 and TRBJ1-1, with no clear D. From germline, CDR1 is MDHEN and CDR2 SYDVKM. Trimming stripped 5 bases from V and 11 bases from J, with 12 bases between. This CDR3 is built from 11 residues. CDR3 sequence reads: CASSPGRVAFF. CDR3 nucleotide sequence: TGTGCCAGCAGTCCGGGTAGGGTCGCTTTCTTT.

The chain has TRBV7-8 and TRBJ1-3, with TRBD1 as a possible D gene (6 bases). V lost 1 base, J lost 4 bases, and 14 bases lay in between. The CDR3 has 16 residues. Germline CDR1 SGHVS, CDR2 FQNEAQ. The CDR3 reads CASSLVQGKVGNTIYF. The CDR3 region has the DNA TGTGCCAGCAGCTTAGTGCAGGGGAAGGTCGGAAACACCATATATTTT.

The V and J genes are TRBV6-5 and TRBJ1-3, with unresolved D. CDR3 length equals 15 residues. V was clipped by 0 bases and J by 8 bases, with 14 bases between them. Germline CDR1 reads MNHEY; CDR2 reads SVGAGI. The CDR3 bases are TGTGCCAGCAGTTACTCGACGGGGAGCCGGGACACCATATATTTT. Its translation: CASSYSTGSRDTIYF.

The J gene is TRBJ1-5, the V gene TRBV27; D call uncertain. V was cut by 4 bases and J by 11 bases, with 15 bases left in between. The CDR3 has 13 residues. The germline CDR1 and CDR2 sequences are MNHEY and SMNVEV (reference sequence). The CDR3 loop is CASSSRTGEAQHF. The CDR3 bases are TGTGCCAGCAGTTCCCGGACGGGAGAGGCCCAGCATTTT.

V usage is TRBV28 and J usage is TRBJ1-3; unclear D gene. The CDR3 totals 13 residues. Trimming cost V 4 bases and J 0 bases, with 4 bases left between them. Germline V lookup: CDR1 MDHEN, CDR2 SYDVKM. This CDR3 is CASSYTSGNTIYF. CDR3 DNA: TGTGCCAGCAGTTACACCTCTGGAAACACCATATATTTT.

J is TRBJ2-3 and V is TRBV5-4; TRBD1 might be the D (5 bases). The CDR3 loop spans 15 amino acids. Between the trimmed V and J ends, which lost 0 bases and 2 bases, there was a span of 10 bases. CDR1 and CDR2 from the germline V gene are SGHNT and YYREEE (reference sequence). CDR3 in DNA: TGTGCCAGCAGCTTGGCAGGGCGTGTCACAGATACGCAGTATTTT. Its translation: CASSLAGRVTDTQYF.

The gene calls are TRBV6-6 and TRBJ1-3; D gene uncertain. The germline V gene encodes CDR1 MNHNY and CDR2 SVGAGI (reference sequence). V lost 0 bases and J lost 0, with 3 bases in between. The CDR3 length is 14 residues. The CDR3 DNA sequence: TGTGCCAGCAGTTACTCAGACTCTGGAAACACCATATATTTT. It specifies CASSYSDSGNTIYF.

The V and J genes are TRBV11-3 and TRBJ2-3; no firm D call. The CDR3 loop spans 14 amino acids. V lost 0 bases to trimming and J lost 0 bases, with 4 bases between them. Per germline, CDR1 SGHNT and CDR2 YENEEA. The CDR3 DNA follows: TGTGCCAGCAGCTTAGATGGTAGCACAGATACGCAGTATTTT. Protein sequence: CASSLDGSTDTQYF.

This clone is judged medium-sized (0.01 to 0.1%). The chain joins TRBV5-8 to TRBJ2-7; possibly TRBD2 for D (7 bases). Germline CDR1 reads SGHTS; CDR2 reads YDEGEE. The CDR3 has 14 residues. V was trimmed by 2 bases and J by 5 bases, leaving 14 bases between them. CDR3 bases: TGTGCCAGCAGCTTTATCCGGGGGGCTGACGAGCAGTACGTC. Translating it yields CASSFIRGADEQYV.

This chain connects TRBV10-2 to TRBJ2-7, with a possible D match to TRBD1 (7 bases). Per the germline V gene, CDR1 is WSHSY and CDR2 is SAAADI. The length of the CDR3 is 13 residues. The V and J ends lost 8 bases and 0 bases respectively, with 11 bases between them. This CDR3 is CASQGGNSYEQYV. In DNA form, the CDR3 reads TGCGCCAGCCAGGGGGGAAACTCCTACGAGCAGTACGTC.

The CDR3 loop is CASSQGTGLNEKLFF. CDR3 DNA: TGCGCCAGCAGCCAAGGGACAGGGCTTAATGAAAAACTGTTTTTT. The chain links TRBV5-1 to TRBJ1-4; the match to TRBD1 covers 9 bases. The ends lost 4 bases at V and 4 bases at J; junction bases unmatched: 5. The V gene's germline CDR1 is SGHRS and CDR2 YFSETQ. The CDR3 totals 15 residues.

This chain joins TRBV7-3 and TRBJ2-1, with 8 bases lining up with TRBD1. J lost 7 bases, V lost 0 bases, and 8 bases had no gene match. Germline V gene sequence: CDR1 SGHTA, CDR2 FQGTGA. This CDR3 contains 16 residues. The CDR3 DNA sequence: TGTGCCAGCAGCTTAACGGCCCCAGGGGGCAAAAATGAGCAGTTCTTC. The encoded protein is CASSLTAPGGKNEQFF.